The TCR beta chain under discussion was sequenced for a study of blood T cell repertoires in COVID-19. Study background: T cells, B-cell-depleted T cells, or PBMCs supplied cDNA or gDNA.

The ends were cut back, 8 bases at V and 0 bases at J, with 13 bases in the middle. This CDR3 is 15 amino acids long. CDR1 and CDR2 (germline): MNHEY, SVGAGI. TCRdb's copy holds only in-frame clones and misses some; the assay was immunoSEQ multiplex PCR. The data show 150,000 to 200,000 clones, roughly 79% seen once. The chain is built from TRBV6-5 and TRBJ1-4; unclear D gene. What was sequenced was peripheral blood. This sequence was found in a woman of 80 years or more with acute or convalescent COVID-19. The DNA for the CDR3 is TGTGCCAGCGGAATATCCGGGACAACTAATGAAAAACTGTTTTTT. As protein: CASGISGTTNEKLFF.